This TCR beta chain originates from a study of a mutant IDH1 vaccine in newly diagnosed glioma. As concerns this clone: The antigen is not known.

V gave up 4 bases and J gave up 0 bases, with 12 bases separating them. The length of the CDR3 is 14 residues. The germline gives CDR1 SQVTM, CDR2 ANQGSEA. Time point denoted: week 5, during vaccination. In every dose of vaccine, 300 ug of mutant IDH1 20-mer peptide was given alongside topical imiquimod. TCRdb keeps only in-frame clones here, not all; method: immunoSEQ multiplex PCR. Of 35,000 to 45,000 clones listed, roughly 92% are singletons. The sample was PBMCs, taken from a glioma patient whose treatment included an IDH1 peptide vaccine. The TCR originated in a man aged 45 to 65 with glioma. V gene TRBV29-1 combines with J gene TRBJ1-2; D call uncertain. The CDR3 bases are TGCAGCGTTGGCTCCTCAACAGCTAACTATGGCTACACCTTC. It codes for CSVGSSTANYGYTF.